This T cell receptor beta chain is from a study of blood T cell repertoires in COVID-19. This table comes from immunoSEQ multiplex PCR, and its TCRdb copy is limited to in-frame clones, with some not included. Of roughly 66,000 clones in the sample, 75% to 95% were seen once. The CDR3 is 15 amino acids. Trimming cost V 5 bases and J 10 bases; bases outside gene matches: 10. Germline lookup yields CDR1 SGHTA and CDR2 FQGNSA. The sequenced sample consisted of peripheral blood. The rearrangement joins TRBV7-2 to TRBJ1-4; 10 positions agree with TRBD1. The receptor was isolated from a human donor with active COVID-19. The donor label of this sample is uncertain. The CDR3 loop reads CASSPSPGTGVKLFF. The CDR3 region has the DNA TGTGCCAGCAGCCCGAGTCCCGGGACAGGGGTAAAACTGTTTTTT.